A single sample gave rise to the 8 T cell receptor beta chains below, sequenced in a study of control samples from healthy donors and cancer patients. Only in-frame clones appear in the TCRdb table, and some are missing; sequencing was by immunoSEQ multiplex PCR. The sample contains over 100,000 clones, approximately 90% of which appear only once. Sequencing was done on a sample of blood. The receptor set was obtained from a man between 45 and 60 years old in good health.

The V call is TRBV5-4, the J call TRBJ1-1; 7 bases line up with TRBD1. The CDR3 sequence is 16 residues long. Trimming took 0 bases from V and 4 from J; bases not matched to a gene: 9. The germline V gene has CDR1 SGHNT and CDR2 YYREEE (reference sequence). CDR3 DNA: TGTGCCAGCAGCTTGGGTCTGGGGACAGATTTCACTGAAGCTTTCTTT. Translated, it gives CASSLGLGTDFTEAFF.

The chain combines TRBV7-9 with TRBJ2-5; 8 nucleotides match TRBD1. This CDR3 has 17 residues. Trimming cost V 4 bases and J 5 bases; bases outside gene matches: 15. Germline values: CDR1 SEHNR, CDR2 FQNEAQ (reference sequence). In DNA, the CDR3 is TGTGCCAGCAGCTCCCGTTGGGGGACAGGTGACGGGGAGACCCAGTACTTC. It yields the protein CASSSRWGTGDGETQYF.

The chain has TRBV5-1 and TRBJ1-4; TRBD1 agrees at 10 bases. Looked up from germline, CDR1 is SGHRS and CDR2 is YFSETQ. The CDR3 runs to 15 residues. V was pared by 5 bases and J by 6 bases, with 7 bases of the junction left unmatched. Written as DNA, the CDR3 is TGCGCCAGCAGTCGAGATGGACAGGGGGATGAAAAACTGTTTTTT. It yields the protein CASSRDGQGDEKLFF.

The J gene is TRBJ2-1, the V gene TRBV9; the match to TRBD2 covers 13 bases. The V and J ends lost 2 bases and 5 bases, in that order; junction bases with no gene match: 7. The germline V gene has CDR1 SGDLS and CDR2 YYNGEE. The CDR3 totals 17 residues. The CDR3 here is CASSVGLAGSLNNEQFF. The CDR3 nucleotides are TGTGCCAGCAGCGTGGGACTAGCGGGAAGCCTAAACAATGAGCAGTTCTTC.

The chain uses TRBV5-1 and TRBJ1-6; 8 nucleotides align to TRBD1. This CDR3 is built from 17 residues. The V and J ends lost 0 bases and 10 bases, in that order; junction bases with no gene match: 12. Per germline, CDR1 SGHRS and CDR2 YFSETQ. This CDR3 is CASSLVGQGTFGSPLHF. CDR3 nucleotides: TGCGCCAGCAGCTTGGTCGGACAGGGCACATTCGGATCACCCCTCCACTTT.

The CDR3 DNA is TGCAGTGCTAGTAGACAGCTAGGGGAGACCCAGTACTTC. This encodes CSASRQLGETQYF. The chain carries TRBV20-1 and TRBJ2-5; TRBD1 might be the D (5 bases). The V end was cut by 3 bases, the J end by 5 bases, with 13 bases between. Germline V gives CDR1 DFQATT, CDR2 SNEGSKA (reference sequence). The CDR3 runs 13 residues.

A single count supports this clone. The chain joins TRBV30 to TRBJ1-1, with D possibly being TRBD1 (6 bases). The V end was cut by 0 bases, the J end by 9 bases, with 14 bases between. The length of the CDR3 is 13 residues. The germline V gene encodes CDR1 GTSNPN and CDR2 SVGIG (reference sequence). Here the CDR3 DNA reads TGTGCCTGGAGTGTGGCAAGGGGGAATCAAGCTTTCTTT. This encodes CAWSVARGNQAFF.

V and J are TRBV6-2 or TRBV6-3 and TRBJ2-3; D uncertain. Germline CDR1 MNHEY, CDR2 SVGEGT. V lost 3 bases and J 6 bases, leaving 7 bases between the germline ends. This CDR3 is 12 amino acids long. The CDR3: CASSYEWDTQYF. The CDR3 DNA is TGTGCCAGCAGTTATGAGTGGGATACGCAGTATTTT.